This T cell receptor beta chain was retrieved from a study of CXCR3-negative and CXCR3-positive naive CD8 T cells (dated by TCRdb to between 2018 and 2021). Background for the entire study: In total, around 150 million TRB reads were obtained, or roughly 1.5 +/- 0.3 million reads per library. Diversity and physicochemical repertoire analyses covered roughly eleven donors pooled from two independent experiments. TRBV-TRBJ cluster analysis included naive subsets from several donors and memory cells from 3 donors. Broad study findings and their caveats: Comparably high repertoire diversity was found in both naive subsets, whereas much lower repertoire diversity was found in memory CD8+ T cells. Freshly isolated PBMCs were used for most assays because CXCR3 expression went down partially after cryopreservation. Because surface CD5, which has been linked to self-reactivity in mice, was comparable between naive subsets, TCR interaction strength was also inferred from TRB CDR3 physicochemical properties. Compared with CXCR3-negative naive cells, CXCR3-positive naive cells had TRB CDR3s with higher hydrophobicity (lower Kidera factor 4), lower energy, and higher strength and volume indices. Within the same donor, TRBV-TRBJ usage looked similar between naive CXCR3-negative and CXCR3-positive cells, but memory cells had distinct patterns.

On this clonotype itself: What this receptor recognizes is not known.

For each CD8+ T cell subset, flow sorting was done in triplicate, and 300,000 to 350,000 cells per subset went directly into RLT lysis buffer. To exclude memory contaminants, naive CD8+ T cells were stringently defined as CD45RO-CCR7+CD27+CD95-. Using standard density gradient centrifugation, peripheral blood mononuclear cells were isolated from buffy coats. A FACSAria III was used to flow-sort naive CXCR3-negative and CXCR3-positive CD8+ T cells. An RNeasy Mini Kit was used to extract total RNA from the sorted cells. Sequenced using a NextSeq 550. The Human TCR Profiling Kit (MiLaboratory) was used to prepare UMI-labeled 5' RACE TRB cDNA libraries. cDNA synthesis used the entire amount of extracted RNA, and PCR amplification then used the entire amount of cDNA produced. The libraries were made side by side, with each library going through the same number of PCR cycles. As for how the authors treated the data: About 53,000 +/- 9,400 unique UMI-labeled TRB cDNA molecules per library were extracted with MIGEC and MiXCR, with at least two reads per UMI required. Each library averaged roughly 40,000 +/- 10,000 functional in-frame TRB CDR3 nucleotide clonotypes without stop codons. After downsampling to 5000 UMI-labeled TRB molecules per sample, diversity metrics, including normalized Shannon-Wiener and Chao1, were computed in VDJtools. VDJtools was used to calculate clonotype-size-weighted physicochemical properties of the central five CDR3 residues, namely interaction energy, strength, volume and Kidera factor 4. After reprocessing by TCRdb, each CDR3 protein sequence is one entry, and no DNA is given. The V and J calls and clone size come from TCRdb's table, not from the authors' own analysis. The table kept for this sample lists 100,000 to 150,000 distinct CDR3 sequences. The ten most abundant clones make up roughly 0.3% of the sample.

For CDR1 and CDR2, the germline V gene lists SNHLY and FYNNEI. Measured from the cysteine to the phenylalanine, the CDR3 is 16 residues long. There is no recorded DNA. Material: naive CXCR3- CD8+ T cells from blood. Read against the paper, the sample's cell subset or site label means: CD45RO-CCR7+CD27+CD95- naive CD8+ T cells lacking CXCR3 (TNR3-). Rearrangement joined TRBV2 to TRBJ2-1; the D call of TRBD1 rests on TCRdb alone, since no DNA is present to check it. The clonotype originates from a human donor in good health. Some clones in this sample may be carry-over from other donors' samples. The CDR3 in this case is CASSETGPSSYNEQFF.